The 13 T cell receptor beta chains given below trace back to one sample, sequenced in a study of T cell responses to AZD1222 COVID-19 vaccine. Profiling relied on immunoSEQ multiplex PCR, and the TCRdb table lists in-frame clones only, not all of them. The sample holds 100,000 to 150,000 clones, approximately 89% seen once. Sequencing used peripheral blood, obtained on day 0 of AZD1222 vaccination. The receptors shown here come from an adult in good health.

The V and J genes are TRBV7-9 and TRBJ1-1, with 11 bases matching TRBD1. Germline V CDR1 and CDR2: SEHNR, FQNEAQ (reference sequence). The CDR3 spans 16 residues. J was trimmed by 11 bases and V by 0 bases; bases with no gene match: 11. CDR3 sequence: CASSLAFPDRGRLAFF. CDR3 coding DNA: TGTGCCAGCAGCTTAGCGTTCCCGGACAGGGGGCGCCTGGCTTTCTTT. The full variable domain, with the rest looked up from reference TRBV7-9 and TRBJ1-1, is DTGVSQNPRHKITKRGQNVTFRCDPISEHNRLYWYRQTLGQGPEFLTYFQNEAQLEKSRLLSDRFSAERPKGSFSTLEIQRTEQGDSAMYLCASSLAFPDRGRLAFFGQGTRLTVV.

This chain connects TRBV27 to TRBJ2-7, with D perhaps being TRBD1 or TRBD2 (5 bases each). This CDR3 has 17 residues. V was cut by 6 bases and J by 0 bases, with 21 bases left in between. Looked up from germline, CDR1 is MNHEY and CDR2 is SMNVEV (reference sequence). The CDR3 spells CASRLEGAGTGSYEQYF. The CDR3 DNA sequence: TGTGCCAGCAGGCTAGAAGGGGCCGGGACGGGCTCCTACGAGCAGTACTTC.

In its sample, this clone was seen once. The chain links TRBV5-6 to TRBJ1-1; tentatively, D is TRBD1 (6 bases). Germline V gene lookup returns CDR1 SGHDT and CDR2 YYEEEE. Trimming took off 4 bases at V and 5 bases at J, with 15 bases between the two ends. The CDR3 consists of 14 residues. CDR3 in amino acids: CASSTRQVETEAFF. The DNA of the CDR3 is TGTGCCAGCAGCACCCGACAGGTCGAGACTGAAGCTTTCTTT.

This clone was detected once. The gene calls are TRBV18 and TRBJ1-2; 8 nucleotides agree with TRBD1. V trimming: 2 bases; J trimming: 8 bases; junction bases outside the gene matches: 7. CDR1 and CDR2 (germline): KGHSH, LQKENI. The CDR3 has 14 amino acids. CDR3 region: CASSPLDRVGGYTF. Written as DNA, the CDR3 is TGTGCCAGCTCACCATTGGACAGGGTGGGCGGCTACACCTTC.

The gene calls are TRBV7-2 and TRBJ1-2; perhaps TRBD1 as D (5 bases). Trimming took 5 bases from V and 2 from J, leaving 15 bases between them. CDR3 length equals 15 residues. CDR1 and CDR2 (germline): SGHTA, FQGNSA. The CDR3 reads CASSPISGPNYGYTF. The CDR3 DNA sequence: TGTGCCAGCAGCCCAATTTCGGGACCAAACTATGGCTACACCTTC.

V and J are TRBV11-2 and TRBJ1-1, with a possible D match to TRBD1 (6 bases). The CDR3 sequence is 14 residues long. Germline lookup yields CDR1 SGHAT and CDR2 FQNNGV. Trimming removed 1 base from V and 4 bases from J, with 10 bases in between. CDR3 residues: CASSLVRGGTEAFF. The CDR3 region has the DNA TGTGCCAGCAGCTTAGTCAGGGGCGGCACTGAAGCTTTCTTT.

This clone was observed at least ten times. The chain carries TRBV2 and TRBJ1-5; D uncertain. Trimming took off 2 bases at V and 0 bases at J, with 8 bases between the two ends. Germline lookup yields CDR1 SNHLY and CDR2 FYNNEI. The CDR3 consists of 15 residues. Here the CDR3 reads CASSEYSYSNQPQHF. The DNA for the CDR3 is TGTGCCAGCAGTGAATACAGTTATAGCAATCAGCCCCAGCATTTT.

The J gene is TRBJ2-2, the V gene TRBV6-2 or TRBV6-3; D remains unclear. Per the germline V gene, CDR1 is MNHEY and CDR2 is SVGEGT. The CDR3 has 16 residues. Trimming removed 0 bases from V and 6 bases from J, with 14 bases in between. The CDR3 reads CASSYSIGITAGELFF. CDR3 in DNA: TGTGCCAGCAGTTACTCGATAGGGATAACGGCCGGGGAGCTGTTTTTT.

In this sample, this clone turned up a few times. The DNA for the CDR3 is TGTGCCAGTACCCCCCTGCTCGGGGCGGGTCAGCCCCAGCATTTT. Amino acid sequence: CASTPLLGAGQPQHF. The chain couples TRBV19 to TRBJ1-5; a weak D match, TRBD1 (5 bases). The length of the CDR3 is 15 residues. Trimming removed 7 bases from V and 6 bases from J, with 19 bases in between. Germline V gene data show CDR1 as LNHDA and CDR2 as SQIVND (reference sequence).

The chain is built from TRBV20-1 and TRBJ1-1; D is uncertain. Germline CDR1 is DFQATT and CDR2 is SNEGSKA (reference sequence). The CDR3 has 13 residues. V gave up 3 bases and J gave up 0 bases, with 8 bases separating them. Here the CDR3 DNA reads TGCAGTGCTAGTAGCGTCATGAACACTGAAGCTTTCTTT. It codes for CSASSVMNTEAFF.

The chain uses TRBV7-6 and TRBJ1-1; D uncertain. The CDR3 has 15 amino acids. Germline V CDR1 and CDR2: SGHVS, FNYEAQ. Trimming shortened V by 3 bases and J by 4 bases, and 15 bases separated the two germline ends. The CDR3 is CASSFSPGRFTEAFF. CDR3 DNA: TGTGCCAGCAGCTTTTCCCCGGGTCGGTTCACTGAAGCTTTCTTT.

The rearrangement joins TRBV28 to TRBJ1-3; the D gene is possibly TRBD1 (5 bases). Trimming stripped 8 bases from V and 10 bases from J, with 18 bases between. CDR1 and CDR2 from the germline V gene are MDHEN and SYDVKM. This CDR3 has 13 residues. In nucleotides, the CDR3 is TGTGCCAGCGCCGACGTGGGGCAGTGGACCATATATTTT. Translating gives CASADVGQWTIYF.

The chain is built from TRBV7-3 and TRBJ1-2; 8 bases line up with TRBD1. The CDR3 has 13 residues. V lost 5 bases to trimming and J lost 7 bases; unmatched junction nucleotides: 6. Germline V gene sequence: CDR1 SGHTA, CDR2 FQGTGA. The CDR3 bases are TGTGCCAGCAGCACCTCACAGGGGGGTGGCTACACCTTC. As protein: CASSTSQGGGYTF.